This TCR beta chain was recorded in a study of response to subunit inactivated influenza vaccine. MiXCR, applied by TCRdb to the RT-PCR reads, yields one record per CDR3 protein. The data hold around 570,000 distinct CDR3 sequences, with 10% to 12% observed a single time. The sample was also linked to a second study, of T cells expressing NK-cell markers. That source adds: Researchers built TCR beta cDNA using 5'RACE template switching with UMIs. The study sequenced eight donors, seven HCMV-seropositive and one seronegative. Similarly, these clonotypes led the CD3+CD56-NKG2C+ fraction as well in a handful of donors.

This clonotype originated in a man aged 45-60 years who received an inactivated influenza vaccine. The source material was PBMCs from blood, sampled on the day of vaccination.

The CDR3 nucleotides read TGTGCCAGCAGCCCGGCGGGACTTTCTAGTGGTGAGCAGTTCTTC. This gives the protein CASSPAGLSSGEQFF. This chain links TRBV9 with TRBJ2-1; weak D call: TRBD2 (6 bases). The ends were cut back, 4 bases at V and 9 bases at J, with 20 bases in the middle. The CDR3 consists of 15 residues. CDR1 is SGDLS and CDR2 is YYNGEE in the germline V gene.